This T cell receptor beta chain was captured by sequencing in a study of OX40 agonist ivuxolimab in advanced cancers. For the study at large: Patients in dose escalation had liver, melanoma, kidney or head and neck cancers.

Only in-frame clones appear in the TCRdb table, and some are missing; sequencing was by immunoSEQ multiplex PCR. The repertoire has under 55,000 clones, around four fifths of them found once; the top ten carry around 16%. This clone occurred once. The germline V gene encodes CDR1 LNHDA and CDR2 SQIVND (reference sequence). CDR3 size: 18 residues. J gave up 0 bases and V 4 bases, and 10 bases lay outside the gene matches. V and J are TRBV19 and TRBJ1-4; TRBD1 aligns across 8 bases. This material consisted of CD4+ or CD8+ T cells sorted from blood, taken in a trial of the OX40 agonist ivuxolimab. This TCR was sampled from an adult with an advanced solid tumor such as melanoma, head and neck, liver or kidney cancer. As DNA, the CDR3 is TGTGCCAGTAGTACCCCGACAGGGGACTCCGCAACTAATGAAAAACTGTTTTTT. This sequence encodes CASSTPTGDSATNEKLFF.